This T cell receptor beta chain was observed in a study of blood T cell repertoires in COVID-19. Across the study: Sites in the United States, Italy and Spain provided acute and convalescent COVID-19 samples. In each case, the material was cDNA or gDNA derived from T cells, B-cell-depleted T cells, or PBMCs.

Germline V CDR1 and CDR2: MNHEY, SVGAGI. The CDR3 contains 15 residues. V trimming: 6 bases; J trimming: 0 bases; junction bases outside the gene matches: 3. In the study's own analysis: For nucleated cells, counts were estimated from reference gene primer amplification. Here immunoSEQ multiplex PCR was the method, and the copy in TCRdb shows in-frame clones only, minus some. For V, J and clone size, that table is used; D and trimming come from the DNA. Among around 50,000 clones listed, around 90% were seen once. Enrolled during active infection, Seattle patients were then followed longitudinally. The sample comprised peripheral blood. This receptor was identified in a woman over 75 with COVID-19, enrolled during active disease. The rearrangement joins TRBV6-5 to TRBJ1-5; 9 nucleotides match TRBD1. CDR3 sequence (DNA): TGTGCCAGCAGCGAGACAGGGGGTAGCAATCAGCCCCAGCATTTT. Protein product: CASSETGGSNQPQHF.